This T cell receptor beta chain emerged from a study of T cell changes during pregnancy in multiple sclerosis. V shed 3 bases and J 8 bases; nucleotides not matched to a gene: 10. CDR3 length: 16 residues. Germline V gene lookup returns CDR1 LNHDA and CDR2 SQIVND (reference sequence). Sequencing was performed with immunoSEQ multiplex PCR; in TCRdb, only in-frame clones are kept and a portion is missing. The table includes about 46,000 clones, roughly 92% detected once. The rearrangement links TRBV19 to TRBJ1-6; TRBD1 matches 7 bases. This receptor was obtained from a female donor in good health, enrolled as a control in a pregnancy study. Specimen: CD4+ T cells from peripheral blood mononuclear cells, collected in the second trimester of pregnancy. CDR3 DNA: TGTGCCAGTAGTATGGTACAGGGGAGGTTTGATTCACCCCTCCACTTT. It codes for CASSMVQGRFDSPLHF.